The clone carrying this T cell receptor (beta chain) was observed a handful of times. Living in about 25 US areas, the participants were between roughly 18 and 90 years of age. Participant-reported clinical history was the basis for cohort assignment. The germline CDR1 and CDR2 sequences are LNHDA and SQIVND (reference sequence). This CDR3 has 12 amino acids. Trimming at V came to 7 bases and at J to 5 bases, leaving 3 bases not matched to a gene. How the authors handled the data: Researchers report that nucleated cell counts were estimated from reference gene primer amplification. Measured with immunoSEQ multiplex PCR; TCRdb has only the in-frame clones, and not every one. V and J calls and clone size are as listed in that table; D and trimming were resolved from the DNA. The table lists under 450,000 clones, less than 90% of them singletons, with almost 3% in the top ten. The sample originates from a study of blood T cell repertoires in COVID-19.

V and J are TRBV19 and TRBJ1-2; TRBD1 matches 8 bases. This clonotype originated in a woman in her twenties or thirties who had recovered from COVID-19. The source material was PBMCs or T cells enriched from blood (not recorded which). The CDR3 protein is CASNGQGYGYTF. The CDR3 DNA follows: TGTGCCAGTAACGGACAGGGTTATGGCTACACCTTC.